The rows below give T cell receptor beta chains drawn from one sample of a study of beta chain features in type 1 diabetes. Sequenced by immunoSEQ multiplex PCR; TCRdb stores in-frame clones only, minus some. The table shows nearly 250,000 clones, with around 68% occurring only once. Sequences were obtained from naive CD4+ T cells from blood. These receptors all come from a man younger than 40 in good health. The CDR3 runs from the conserved cysteine through the conserved F or W. A D gene is named only where the DNA matches it firmly. Some rows mark clone size as missing; the rest say once, few, many or name a class of expanded clone.

cdr3_nt: TGTGCCAGCAGTTACGGGATTAGCACAGATACGCAGTATTTT; cdr3_aa: CASSYGISTDTQYF; cdr3_length: 14; clone_size: .; v_call: TRBV6-5; d_call: .; j_call: TRBJ2-3
cdr3_nt: TGCGCCAGCCGAGTTAGCGGGGCGAACACCGGGGAGCTGTTTTTT; cdr3_aa: CASRVSGANTGELFF; cdr3_length: 15; clone_size: .; v_call: TRBV5-1; d_call: TRBD2; j_call: TRBJ2-2
cdr3_nt: TGTGCCACCAGCAGAGTTAGAGGGGACCCTGGAGAAAACACCATATATTTT; cdr3_aa: CATSRVRGDPGENTIYF; cdr3_length: 17; clone_size: .; v_call: TRBV15; d_call: .; j_call: TRBJ1-3
cdr3_nt: TGCAGCGTTGAACTGGACAGCGGGAGTGGCTACACCTTC; cdr3_aa: CSVELDSGSGYTF; cdr3_length: 13; clone_size: .; v_call: TRBV29-1; d_call: .; j_call: TRBJ1-2
cdr3_nt: TGTGCCAGCAGCACCGGGACCATTCTAGGGACCCAGTACTTC; cdr3_aa: CASSTGTILGTQYF; cdr3_length: 14; clone_size: .; v_call: TRBV6-6; d_call: .; j_call: TRBJ2-5
cdr3_nt: TGTGCCAGCAGTTACTCTCCCGGGGGGACAGATACGCAGTATTTT; cdr3_aa: CASSYSPGGTDTQYF; cdr3_length: 15; clone_size: once; v_call: TRBV6-5; d_call: TRBD2; j_call: TRBJ2-3
cdr3_nt: TGTGCCAGCAGTGGACAGGGGGGAGATACGCAGTATTTT; cdr3_aa: CASSGQGGDTQYF; cdr3_length: 13; clone_size: .; v_call: TRBV2; d_call: TRBD1; j_call: TRBJ2-3
cdr3_nt: TGTGCCTGGAGCCACAGGGGACATAAGGATGAAGCTTTCTTT; cdr3_aa: CAWSHRGHKDEAFF; cdr3_length: 14; clone_size: .; v_call: TRBV30; d_call: TRBD1; j_call: TRBJ1-1
cdr3_nt: TGTGCCAGCAGCTTAGGTGCGGCACAACAATCCTACGAGCAGTACTTC; cdr3_aa: CASSLGAAQQSYEQYF; cdr3_length: 16; clone_size: once; v_call: TRBV7-2; d_call: .; j_call: TRBJ2-7
cdr3_nt: TGCGCCAGCAGCTTACTGACTAGCGGAGACTACGAGCAGTACTTC; cdr3_aa: CASSLLTSGDYEQYF; cdr3_length: 15; clone_size: once; v_call: TRBV5-1; d_call: TRBD2; j_call: TRBJ2-7
cdr3_nt: TGCAGCGTCAGACAGGGACCATCCGAGACCCAGTACTTC; cdr3_aa: CSVRQGPSETQYF; cdr3_length: 13; clone_size: .; v_call: TRBV29-1; d_call: TRBD1; j_call: TRBJ2-5
cdr3_nt: TGTGCCAGCAGCGGCCAATTGGCTTATGGCTACACCTTC; cdr3_aa: CASSGQLAYGYTF; cdr3_length: 13; clone_size: .; v_call: TRBV6-1; d_call: .; j_call: TRBJ1-2
cdr3_nt: TGTGCCAGCAGTCCCGGGACAGGGGGCACAGATACGCAGTATTTT; cdr3_aa: CASSPGTGGTDTQYF; cdr3_length: 15; clone_size: .; v_call: TRBV6-5; d_call: TRBD1; j_call: TRBJ2-3
cdr3_nt: TGTGCCATCAGTGTTGGGAGCAATCAGCCCCAGCATTTT; cdr3_aa: CAISVGSNQPQHF; cdr3_length: 13; clone_size: .; v_call: TRBV10-3; d_call: .; j_call: TRBJ1-5
cdr3_nt: TGTGCCAGCAGAAGACTAGCTACTAAGACCCAGTACTTC; cdr3_aa: CASRRLATKTQYF; cdr3_length: 13; clone_size: .; v_call: TRBV13; d_call: TRBD2; j_call: TRBJ2-5
cdr3_nt: TGTGCCAGCAGCGTAGGTTTCCGGGATGAGCAGTTCTTC; cdr3_aa: CASSVGFRDEQFF; cdr3_length: 13; clone_size: .; v_call: TRBV9; d_call: .; j_call: TRBJ2-1
cdr3_nt: TGCAGCGTTGAAGATCCAGCCGGGGAGCTGTTTTTT; cdr3_aa: CSVEDPAGELFF; cdr3_length: 12; clone_size: few; v_call: TRBV29-1; d_call: .; j_call: TRBJ2-2
cdr3_nt: TGTGCCTGGAGTCTCTATGGCGAGCAGTACTTC; cdr3_aa: CAWSLYGEQYF; cdr3_length: 11; clone_size: .; v_call: TRBV30; d_call: .; j_call: TRBJ2-7
cdr3_nt: TGCGCCAGCAGCTTGGCCACGGGGTACGAGCAGTACTTC; cdr3_aa: CASSLATGYEQYF; cdr3_length: 13; clone_size: .; v_call: TRBV5-1; d_call: .; j_call: TRBJ2-7
cdr3_nt: TGTGCCAGCAGCCCCCCAGCGCGTTACGAGCAGTACTTC; cdr3_aa: CASSPPARYEQYF; cdr3_length: 13; clone_size: once; v_call: TRBV5-6; d_call: .; j_call: TRBJ2-7
cdr3_nt: TGTGCCAGCAGCTTAGCGTTGCGGGACATCTACAATGAGCAGTTCTTC; cdr3_aa: CASSLALRDIYNEQFF; cdr3_length: 16; clone_size: .; v_call: TRBV7-9; d_call: .; j_call: TRBJ2-1
cdr3_nt: TGCAGCGTTGCCGAGCTCAGCTCCTACAATGAGCAGTTCTTC; cdr3_aa: CSVAELSSYNEQFF; cdr3_length: 14; clone_size: few; v_call: TRBV29-1; d_call: .; j_call: TRBJ2-1
cdr3_nt: TGCAGCGTCGCGGGGGACCACTACGAGCAGTACTTC; cdr3_aa: CSVAGDHYEQYF; cdr3_length: 12; clone_size: .; v_call: TRBV29-1; d_call: TRBD2; j_call: TRBJ2-7
cdr3_nt: TGTGCCTGGAGCCTCGTTCTCGGGGGAACTGAAGCTTTCTTT; cdr3_aa: CAWSLVLGGTEAFF; cdr3_length: 14; clone_size: .; v_call: TRBV30; d_call: .; j_call: TRBJ1-1
cdr3_nt: TGTGCCAGCAGTGGACAGACGTACAATGAGCAGTTCTTC; cdr3_aa: CASSGQTYNEQFF; cdr3_length: 13; clone_size: .; v_call: TRBV25-1; d_call: .; j_call: TRBJ2-1
cdr3_nt: TGCAGCGGTGGGACAGGCTATGGCTACACCTTC; cdr3_aa: CSGGTGYGYTF; cdr3_length: 11; clone_size: few; v_call: TRBV29-1; d_call: TRBD1; j_call: TRBJ1-2
cdr3_nt: TGTGCCAGCAGCTTGGCGGGGGCGCGGGGAGAGACCCAGTACTTC; cdr3_aa: CASSLAGARGETQYF; cdr3_length: 15; clone_size: once; v_call: TRBV7-2; d_call: .; j_call: TRBJ2-5
cdr3_nt: TGTGCCTGGAGCGACTCTGGAAACACCATATATTTT; cdr3_aa: CAWSDSGNTIYF; cdr3_length: 12; clone_size: .; v_call: TRBV30; d_call: .; j_call: TRBJ1-3
cdr3_nt: TGTGCCTGGAGTGTACTAGGGTGGAGCAATCAGCCCCAGCATTTT; cdr3_aa: CAWSVLGWSNQPQHF; cdr3_length: 15; clone_size: .; v_call: TRBV30; d_call: .; j_call: TRBJ1-5
cdr3_nt: TGCAGCGTTGAACCGGGGGCCGGGGATACGCAGTATTTT; cdr3_aa: CSVEPGAGDTQYF; cdr3_length: 13; clone_size: .; v_call: TRBV29-1; d_call: .; j_call: TRBJ2-3
cdr3_nt: TGTGCCAGCTCACCACGGGGCAGGGGGACGACAGATACGCAGTATTTT; cdr3_aa: CASSPRGRGTTDTQYF; cdr3_length: 16; clone_size: .; v_call: TRBV18; d_call: TRBD1; j_call: TRBJ2-3
cdr3_nt: TGCGCCAGCAGTCGGGACCGGACTAGGATTCATGAGCAGTTCTTC; cdr3_aa: CASSRDRTRIHEQFF; cdr3_length: 15; clone_size: once; v_call: TRBV23-1; d_call: TRBD2; j_call: TRBJ2-1
cdr3_nt: TGTGCCAGCAGCTTAGATGGGACTAGCGGCTACGAGCAGTACTTC; cdr3_aa: CASSLDGTSGYEQYF; cdr3_length: 15; clone_size: once; v_call: TRBV7-2; d_call: TRBD2; j_call: TRBJ2-7
cdr3_nt: TGCAGCGCCAGGTCGGACCGCGGGGGTGAGCAGTTCTTC; cdr3_aa: CSARSDRGGEQFF; cdr3_length: 13; clone_size: once; v_call: TRBV29-1; d_call: TRBD2; j_call: TRBJ2-1
cdr3_nt: TGTGCCAGCTCACCCAGGACAGGGGTCACTGAAGCTTTCTTT; cdr3_aa: CASSPRTGVTEAFF; cdr3_length: 14; clone_size: .; v_call: TRBV18; d_call: TRBD1; j_call: TRBJ1-1
cdr3_nt: TGCAGCGCCCAACCTCGACTAGCGGGGAACGAGCAGTACTTC; cdr3_aa: CSAQPRLAGNEQYF; cdr3_length: 14; clone_size: .; v_call: TRBV29-1; d_call: TRBD2; j_call: TRBJ2-7
cdr3_nt: TGCGCCACGACCCTTACGGGATACGAGCAGTACTTC; cdr3_aa: CATTLTGYEQYF; cdr3_length: 12; clone_size: .; v_call: TRBV10-1; d_call: .; j_call: TRBJ2-7
cdr3_nt: TGTGCCTGGAGTGCTGCGGCACAGGGCCACGAGCAGTACTTC; cdr3_aa: CAWSAAAQGHEQYF; cdr3_length: 14; clone_size: .; v_call: TRBV30; d_call: .; j_call: TRBJ2-7
cdr3_nt: TGTGCCAGCAGTGAATCCGGGACAGGGAACAATCAGCCCCAGCATTTT; cdr3_aa: CASSESGTGNNQPQHF; cdr3_length: 16; clone_size: .; v_call: TRBV25-1; d_call: TRBD1; j_call: TRBJ1-5
cdr3_nt: TGTGCCATCAGTAGAACGGGGGGCACAGATACGCAGTATTTT; cdr3_aa: CAISRTGGTDTQYF; cdr3_length: 14; clone_size: .; v_call: TRBV10-3; d_call: .; j_call: TRBJ2-3
cdr3_nt: TGCAGCGTTCGAAGGACAGGGGGAACAGGCGAGCAGTACTTC; cdr3_aa: CSVRRTGGTGEQYF; cdr3_length: 14; clone_size: .; v_call: TRBV29-1; d_call: TRBD1; j_call: TRBJ2-7
cdr3_nt: TGCAGCGCCTACGTCCCTGGCCATAACTATGGCTACACCTTC; cdr3_aa: CSAYVPGHNYGYTF; cdr3_length: 14; clone_size: .; v_call: TRBV29-1; d_call: .; j_call: TRBJ1-2
cdr3_nt: TGTGCCAGCAGCCCGGGGGGCTCTGGGGCCAACGTCCTGACTTTC; cdr3_aa: CASSPGGSGANVLTF; cdr3_length: 15; clone_size: .; v_call: TRBV14; d_call: TRBD2; j_call: TRBJ2-6
cdr3_nt: TGTGCCAGTGGCCACACGACCTCCTACAATGAGCAGTTCTTC; cdr3_aa: CASGHTTSYNEQFF; cdr3_length: 14; clone_size: .; v_call: TRBV19; d_call: .; j_call: TRBJ2-1
cdr3_nt: TGTGCCAGCAGCTTCGACAGGGTTGGCTACACCTTC; cdr3_aa: CASSFDRVGYTF; cdr3_length: 12; clone_size: .; v_call: TRBV5-6; d_call: TRBD1; j_call: TRBJ1-2
cdr3_nt: TGTGCCAGCACCGGGGACGGCTACACTGAAGCTTTCTTT; cdr3_aa: CASTGDGYTEAFF; cdr3_length: 13; clone_size: .; v_call: TRBV6-1; d_call: .; j_call: TRBJ1-1
cdr3_nt: TGTGCCAGCAGCTTAGCGGATCGGGGGCCGGCCTACGAGCAGTACTTC; cdr3_aa: CASSLADRGPAYEQYF; cdr3_length: 16; clone_size: few; v_call: TRBV7-2; d_call: .; j_call: TRBJ2-7
cdr3_nt: TGTGCCAGCAGCTCAAGAGACAGGGATGGCGTCCTGACTTTC; cdr3_aa: CASSSRDRDGVLTF; cdr3_length: 14; clone_size: .; v_call: TRBV9; d_call: TRBD1; j_call: TRBJ2-6
cdr3_nt: TGTGCCAGCAGCGCTCCGGGACTAGCGGCGACAGATACGCAGTATTTT; cdr3_aa: CASSAPGLAATDTQYF; cdr3_length: 16; clone_size: .; v_call: TRBV9; d_call: TRBD2; j_call: TRBJ2-3
cdr3_nt: TGTGCCAGCAGCGTAGACGGGGGAGGGCCGGTAGAGACCCAGTACTTC; cdr3_aa: CASSVDGGGPVETQYF; cdr3_length: 16; clone_size: .; v_call: TRBV9; d_call: TRBD2; j_call: TRBJ2-5
cdr3_nt: TGTGCCAGCAGCGGTGGACTAGCGAGAAACTACAATGAGCAGTTCTTC; cdr3_aa: CASSGGLARNYNEQFF; cdr3_length: 16; clone_size: once; v_call: TRBV9; d_call: TRBD2; j_call: TRBJ2-1
cdr3_nt: TGCACCAGCAGCCAAGGACTAGCGTGGGAGACCCAGTACTTC; cdr3_aa: CTSSQGLAWETQYF; cdr3_length: 14; clone_size: once; v_call: TRBV1; d_call: .; j_call: TRBJ2-5
cdr3_nt: TGTGCCTGGAGTGTACTAGCGGGGGTGCACAATGAGCAGTTCTTC; cdr3_aa: CAWSVLAGVHNEQFF; cdr3_length: 15; clone_size: .; v_call: TRBV30; d_call: TRBD2; j_call: TRBJ2-1
cdr3_nt: TGTGCCAGCAGCTCTGCCGCGACAGGGAACTACAATGAGCAGTTCTTC; cdr3_aa: CASSSAATGNYNEQFF; cdr3_length: 16; clone_size: once; v_call: TRBV9; d_call: TRBD1; j_call: TRBJ2-1
cdr3_nt: TGCAGTGCTGCAAGGGAGACTGAAGCTTTCTTT; cdr3_aa: CSAARETEAFF; cdr3_length: 11; clone_size: .; v_call: TRBV20-1; d_call: .; j_call: TRBJ1-1
cdr3_nt: TGTGCCAGCAGCCAAGATGGGCGGGGGTTCACAGATACGCAGTATTTT; cdr3_aa: CASSQDGRGFTDTQYF; cdr3_length: 16; clone_size: once; v_call: TRBV14; d_call: TRBD2; j_call: TRBJ2-3
cdr3_nt: TGTGCCAGCAGCTTTCAGCGACTAGCCAAAAACATTCAGTACTTC; cdr3_aa: CASSFQRLAKNIQYF; cdr3_length: 15; clone_size: .; v_call: TRBV7-2; d_call: .; j_call: TRBJ2-4